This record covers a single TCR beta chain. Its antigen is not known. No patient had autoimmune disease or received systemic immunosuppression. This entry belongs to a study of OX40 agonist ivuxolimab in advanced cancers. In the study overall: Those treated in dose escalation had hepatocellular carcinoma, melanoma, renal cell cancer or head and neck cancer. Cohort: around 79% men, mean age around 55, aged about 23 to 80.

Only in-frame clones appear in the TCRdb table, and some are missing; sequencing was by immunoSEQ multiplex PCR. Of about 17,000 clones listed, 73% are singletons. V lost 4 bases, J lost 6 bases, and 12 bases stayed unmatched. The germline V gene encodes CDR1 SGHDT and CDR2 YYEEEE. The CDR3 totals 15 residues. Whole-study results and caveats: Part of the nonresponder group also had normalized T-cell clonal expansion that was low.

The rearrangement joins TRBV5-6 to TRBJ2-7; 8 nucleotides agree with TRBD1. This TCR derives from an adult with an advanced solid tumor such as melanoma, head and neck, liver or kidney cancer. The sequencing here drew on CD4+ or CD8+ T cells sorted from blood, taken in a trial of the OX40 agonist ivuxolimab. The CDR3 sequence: CASSTSTGDEGEQYF. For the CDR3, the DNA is TGTGCCAGCAGCACCTCGACAGGGGATGAGGGCGAGCAGTACTTC. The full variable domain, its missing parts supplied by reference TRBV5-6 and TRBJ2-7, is DAGVTQSPTHLIKTRGQQVTLRCSPKSGHDTVSWYQQALGQGPQFIFQYYEEEERQRGNFPDRFSGHQFPNYSSELNVNALLLGDSALYLCASSTSTGDEGEQYFGPGTRLTVT.